This T cell receptor (beta chain) was sequenced in a study of PD-L1 blockade in urothelial cancer. In the study overall: Blood analysis was done at 3 weeks (second dose) and 6 weeks after treatment began.

Spiking each PCR with synthetic TCR analog templates was performed. Only in-frame clones appear in the TCRdb table, and some are missing; sequencing was by immunoSEQ multiplex PCR. The sample has approximately 50,000 clones; about 82% are singletons. The length of the CDR3 is 13 residues. Germline lookup yields CDR1 GTSNPN and CDR2 SVGIG (reference sequence). J was trimmed by 2 bases and V by 5 bases; bases with no gene match: 1. The time point is: pretreatment peripheral blood. The receptor was isolated from a man in his sixties with urothelial cancer. The chain carries TRBV30 and TRBJ2-2, with TRBD1 matching over 8 bases. The starting material was PBMCs, obtained around atezolizumab (anti-PD-L1) treatment. The CDR3 loop is CAWGQGNTGELFF. In DNA form, the CDR3 reads TGTGCCTGGGGACAGGGTAACACCGGGGAGCTGTTTTTT.